Listed below are T cell receptor beta chains from one sample, sequenced in a study of T cells in localized non-small cell lung cancer. The assay was immunoSEQ multiplex PCR, and TCRdb's table has in-frame clones only and misses some. The repertoire consists of 25,000 to 30,000 clones, with around 90% occurring once and the leading ten covering approximately 2.9%. The input for sequencing was peripheral blood, taken before any cancer treatment. Source of these receptors: a woman between 18 and 49 years old with stage I lung adenocarcinoma. The CDR3 runs from the conserved cysteine through the conserved F or W. Fields, in order: J gene, V gene, D gene, CDR3 protein, CDR3 DNA. The D gene is left open where the match is weak.

TRBJ2-1	TRBV5-1	TRBD2	CASSLAPSGSTNNEQFF	TGCGCCAGCAGCTTGGCCCCTAGCGGGAGTACGAACAATGAGCAGTTCTTC
TRBJ1-2	TRBV7-9	TRBD1	CASSSRNRGFYGYTF	TGTGCCAGCAGCTCCAGGAACAGGGGGTTCTATGGCTACACCTTC
TRBJ2-2	TRBV19	TRBD1	CASRRDRTNTGELFF	TGTGCCAGTAGACGGGACAGGACGAACACCGGGGAGCTGTTTTTT
TRBJ2-1	TRBV10-3	NA	CAISAGRDEYNEQFF	TGTGCCATCAGTGCCGGGCGGGACGAATACAATGAGCAGTTCTTC
TRBJ1-5	TRBV7-8	TRBD1	CASSAGTGPPQHF	TGTGCCAGCAGCGCCGGGACAGGGCCGCCCCAGCATTTT
TRBJ1-1	TRBV9	NA	CASSRAAGTEAFF	TGTGCCAGCAGTCGCGCTGCGGGCACTGAAGCTTTCTTT
TRBJ2-1	TRBV4-1	TRBD2	CASSQFSGVYNEQFF	TGCGCCAGCAGCCAATTTAGCGGGGTATACAATGAGCAGTTCTTC
TRBJ2-3	TRBV10-3	TRBD2	CAIRPAGGVEDTQYF	TGTGCCATCAGACCAGCGGGAGGGGTTGAAGATACGCAGTATTTT
TRBJ2-7	TRBV6-1	NA	CASSELWPSYEQYF	TGTGCCAGCAGTGAATTATGGCCATCCTACGAGCAGTACTTC
TRBJ2-1	TRBV28	TRBD2	CASSSPRERAGAALPSSYNEQFF	TGTGCCAGCAGTTCCCCCCGAGAGCGAGCGGGAGCGGCCCTTCCCAGCTCCTACAATGAGCAGTTCTTC